The rows below give T cell receptor beta chains drawn from one sample of a study of shared clonotypes between healthy human individuals. Libraries were prepared by immunoSEQ multiplex PCR; TCRdb keeps only in-frame clonotypes and omits some of them. The sample contains 1.6 million or so clones, 98% of which appear only once. Sequenced material: naive CD4+ T cells sorted from blood. The receptor source for this set is a man aged 30 to 45 in good health. Both conserved end residues are part of each CDR3. D genes are given only for firm matches. Where a row states a size, it is once, few, many or the class of an expanded clone; other rows omit it.

v_call,d_call,clone_size,j_call,cdr3_aa,cdr3_nt
TRBV27,-,-,TRBJ1-2,CASSPHPGGGNGYTF,TGTGCCAGCAGTCCCCACCCCGGGGGCGGCAATGGCTACACCTTC
TRBV6-1,TRBD1,-,TRBJ2-7,CASRYGTGFYEQYF,TGTGCCAGCAGATATGGGACAGGGTTCTACGAGCAGTACTTC
TRBV12-5,-,-,TRBJ1-2,CASARDLAGVTF,TGTGCTAGTGCCCGGGACCTCGCGGGGGTTACCTTC
TRBV7-6,-,-,TRBJ1-3,CASSLVEGSGNTIYF,TGTGCCAGCAGCTTAGTGGAGGGTTCTGGAAACACCATATATTTT
TRBV7-9,-,-,TRBJ1-1,CASSLARGGTEAFF,TGTGCCAGCAGCTTAGCGAGAGGGGGGACTGAAGCTTTCTTT
TRBV6-1,-,-,TRBJ2-7,CASSGQPRYEQYF,TGTGCCAGCAGTGGACAGCCCCGCTACGAGCAGTACTTC
TRBV5-6,-,-,TRBJ2-5,CASSLEVHRGRETQYF,TGTGCCAGCAGCTTGGAGGTACACCGAGGAAGGGAGACCCAGTACTTC
TRBV2,-,-,TRBJ2-7,CASSPGYYEQYF,TGTGCCAGCAGTCCGGGGTATTACGAGCAGTACTTC
TRBV7-9,TRBD1,-,TRBJ2-3,CASSGRDSSTDTQYF,TGTGCCAGCAGCGGCCGGGACAGCAGCACAGATACGCAGTATTTT
TRBV2,-,-,TRBJ1-5,CASSGRTGGEPQHF,TGTGCCAGCAGTGGGAGGACGGGAGGAGAGCCCCAGCATTTT
TRBV10-3,-,-,TRBJ2-7,CAIRGTAYEQYF,TGTGCCATCAGAGGGACGGCCTACGAGCAGTACTTC
TRBV6-5,-,-,TRBJ1-5,CASNGGRNQPQHF,TGTGCCAGCAACGGGGGAAGGAATCAGCCCCAGCATTTT
TRBV11-2,-,once,TRBJ2-1,CASSLDSSPGTSEFF,TGTGCCAGCAGCTTAGATTCGTCCCCCGGGACATCGGAGTTCTTC
TRBV19,-,-,TRBJ2-3,CASRTTGLSTDTQYF,TGTGCCAGCCGAACGACAGGATTAAGCACAGATACGCAGTATTTT
TRBV19,-,once,TRBJ1-1,CASSTLPPRENTEAFF,TGTGCCAGTAGTACTCTCCCCCCCCGGGAGAACACTGAAGCTTTCTTT
TRBV6-1,TRBD2,-,TRBJ2-7,CASIWTSGMSEQYF,TGTGCCAGCATCTGGACTAGCGGGATGAGTGAGCAGTACTTC
TRBV7-6,-,-,TRBJ2-5,CASSLAPYGETQYF,TGTGCCAGCAGCTTAGCGCCATATGGAGAGACCCAGTACTTC
TRBV6-1,TRBD2,-,TRBJ2-7,CASSRRTSGDYEQYF,TGTGCCAGCAGTAGACGGACTAGCGGGGACTACGAGCAGTACTTC
TRBV5-4,TRBD1,-,TRBJ1-1,CASRGQGADTEAFF,TGTGCCAGCAGGGGACAGGGGGCCGACACTGAAGCTTTCTTT
TRBV2,-,-,TRBJ1-2,CASSEGGVDYGYTF,TGTGCCAGCAGTGAAGGTGGGGTTGACTATGGCTACACCTTC
TRBV19,-,-,TRBJ1-4,CASGRGPKLFF,TGTGCCAGTGGCCGAGGCCCAAAACTGTTTTTT
TRBV19,-,-,TRBJ2-3,CASSIVGDTQYF,TGTGCCAGTAGTATAGTAGGAGATACGCAGTATTTT
TRBV4-1,-,-,TRBJ2-4,CASSQGWWDIQYF,TGCGCCAGCAGCCAGGGTTGGTGGGACATTCAGTACTTC
TRBV5-4,TRBD2,-,TRBJ2-3,CASSLAGLAGEDTQYF,TGTGCCAGCAGCTTGGCTGGGTTAGCGGGAGAGGATACGCAGTATTTT
TRBV5-4,TRBD2,-,TRBJ2-3,CASSLGSGRATDTQYF,TGTGCCAGCAGCTTGGGTAGCGGGAGGGCGACAGATACGCAGTATTTT
TRBV9,-,-,TRBJ2-3,CASSAPKSGHSTDTQYF,TGTGCCAGCAGCGCCCCAAAGTCAGGGCATAGCACAGATACGCAGTATTTT
TRBV5-4,TRBD2,-,TRBJ2-1,CASSLGLAGTFSYNEQFF,TGTGCCAGCAGCTTGGGACTAGCGGGTACCTTCTCCTACAATGAGCAGTTCTTC
TRBV2,-,-,TRBJ1-3,CASSGQLSGNTIYF,TGTGCCAGCAGTGGGCAGCTTTCTGGAAACACCATATATTTT
TRBV2,-,-,TRBJ2-1,CASTDSSRVPNNEQFF,TGTGCCAGCACCGATTCCTCGAGGGTTCCCAACAATGAGCAGTTCTTC
TRBV6-5,TRBD1,-,TRBJ2-7,CASKGTGGSYEQYF,TGTGCCAGCAAAGGGACAGGGGGATCCTACGAGCAGTACTTC
TRBV7-9,TRBD2,-,TRBJ2-1,CASSLGSSGYNEQFF,TGTGCCAGCAGCTTAGGATCTAGCGGATACAATGAGCAGTTCTTC
TRBV5-8,-,-,TRBJ1-4,CASSLGLRSEKLFF,TGTGCCAGCAGCCTGGGACTCCGGAGTGAAAAACTGTTTTTT
TRBV5-1,-,-,TRBJ2-2,CASSLGAGELFF,TGCGCCAGCAGCTTAGGGGCCGGGGAGCTGTTTTTT
TRBV19,-,-,TRBJ2-1,CASRLDSYNEQFF,TGTGCCAGTCGGTTGGACAGTTACAATGAGCAGTTCTTC
TRBV5-5,TRBD1,-,TRBJ2-2,CASTLGGFNANTGELFF,TGTGCCAGCACCTTAGGGGGCTTTAACGCGAACACCGGGGAGCTGTTTTTT
TRBV5-1,-,-,TRBJ2-7,CASSWGGTVYEQYF,TGCGCCAGCAGCTGGGGCGGGACTGTCTACGAGCAGTACTTC
TRBV19,-,-,TRBJ2-7,CASGHVGNEQYF,TGTGCCAGTGGACATGTGGGGAACGAGCAGTACTTC
TRBV5-6,-,-,TRBJ1-1,CASSWGRAEAFF,TGTGCCAGCAGCTGGGGTCGAGCTGAAGCTTTCTTT
TRBV18,TRBD1,-,TRBJ1-1,CASSPGTGEGTEAFF,TGTGCCAGCTCACCAGGGACAGGGGAAGGCACTGAAGCTTTCTTT
TRBV9,TRBD1,-,TRBJ2-7,CASSADRGDYEQYF,TGTGCCAGCAGCGCGGACAGGGGGGACTACGAGCAGTACTTC
TRBV30,-,-,TRBJ2-6,CASLTSLSGANVLTF,TGTGCCTCTCTTACGTCCCTCTCTGGGGCCAACGTCCTGACTTTC
TRBV29-1,-,-,TRBJ2-3,CSALYGSTDTQYF,TGCAGCGCCCTTTACGGGAGCACAGATACGCAGTATTTT
TRBV6-1,TRBD1,once,TRBJ2-7,CASSERGTGSYEQYF,TGTGCCAGCAGTGAACGAGGGACAGGGTCCTACGAGCAGTACTTC
TRBV15,-,-,TRBJ2-3,CATSSEGKVVSTDTQYF,TGTGCCACCAGCAGTGAAGGGAAGGTCGTTAGCACAGATACGCAGTATTTT
TRBV21-1,-,-,TRBJ1-2,CASSATQGLDGYTF,TGTGCCAGCAGCGCTACTCAGGGGCTGGATGGCTACACCTTC
TRBV7-9,-,-,TRBJ1-4,CASSRPQNEKLFF,TGTGCCAGCAGCCGACCGCAGAATGAAAAACTGTTTTTT
TRBV27,TRBD2,-,TRBJ2-7,CASSTRLAGYYEQYF,TGTGCCAGCAGTACCCGACTAGCGGGTTACTACGAGCAGTACTTC
TRBV9,-,-,TRBJ2-7,CASSVGADEYEQYF,TGTGCCAGCAGCGTAGGGGCAGATGAATACGAGCAGTACTTC
TRBV5-1,-,-,TRBJ1-4,CASRDTSNEKLFF,TGCGCCAGCAGGGATACCTCTAATGAAAAACTGTTTTTT
TRBV7-9,TRBD1,-,TRBJ2-7,CASSVRQGSHEQYF,TGTGCCAGCAGCGTCAGACAGGGTAGCCACGAGCAGTACTTC
TRBV18,TRBD1,few,TRBJ2-7,CASSPPGQPYEQYF,TGTGCCAGCTCACCACCGGGACAGCCCTACGAGCAGTACTTC
TRBV7-2,-,-,TRBJ1-5,CASSLDSGGNQPQHF,TGTGCCAGCAGCCTGGACAGCGGGGGGAATCAGCCCCAGCATTTT